Sequencing of this TCR beta chain was carried out in a study of blood T cell repertoires in COVID-19. This clone was counted only a few times. Germline CDR1 SGHTA, CDR2 FQGNSA. Trimming stripped 0 bases from V and 3 bases from J, with 16 bases between. CDR3 length equals 17 residues. Original processing notes: Nucleated cell counts were estimated from reference gene primer amplification. Only in-frame clones appear in the TCRdb table, and some are missing; sequencing was by immunoSEQ multiplex PCR. The V and J calls and clone size are taken from that table; D and trimming were inferred from the DNA. In the table there are about 40,000 clones, around nine tenths of which are singletons.

This TCR was sampled from a woman in her 70s with acute or convalescent COVID-19. The gene calls are TRBV7-2 and TRBJ2-3; D perhaps matches TRBD2 (6 bases). Source material: peripheral blood. As DNA, the CDR3 is TGTGCCAGCAGCTTAGCGGTCGGGACTTTCGATACAGATACGCAGTATTTT. This translates into CASSLAVGTFDTDTQYF. Full variable domain (missing parts from reference TRBV7-2 and TRBJ2-3): GAGVSQSPSNKVTEKGKDVELRCDPISGHTALYWYRQSLGQGLEFLIYFQGNSAPDKSGLPSDRFSAERTGGSVSTLTIQRTQQEDSAVYLCASSLAVGTFDTDTQYFGPGTRLTVL.